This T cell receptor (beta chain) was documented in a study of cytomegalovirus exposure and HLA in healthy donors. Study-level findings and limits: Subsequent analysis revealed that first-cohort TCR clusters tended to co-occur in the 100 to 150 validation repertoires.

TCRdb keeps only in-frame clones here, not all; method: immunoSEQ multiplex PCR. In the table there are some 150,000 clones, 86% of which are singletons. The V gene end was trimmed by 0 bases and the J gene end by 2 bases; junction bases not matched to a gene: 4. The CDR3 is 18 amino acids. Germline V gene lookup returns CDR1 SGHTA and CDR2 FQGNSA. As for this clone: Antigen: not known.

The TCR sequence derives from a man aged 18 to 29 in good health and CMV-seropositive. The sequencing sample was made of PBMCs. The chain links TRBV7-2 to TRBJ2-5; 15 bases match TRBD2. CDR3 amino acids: CASSLAGLAGGPQETQYF. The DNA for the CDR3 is TGTGCCAGCAGCTTAGCGGGACTAGCGGGGGGACCTCAAGAGACCCAGTACTTC.